This T cell receptor (beta chain) was recorded in a study of blood T cell repertoires in COVID-19. Looking at the study overall: PBMCs, B-cell-depleted T cells, or T cells provided the cDNA or gDNA that made up the material.

Data came from immunoSEQ multiplex PCR; TCRdb stores just in-frame clones and leaves some out. The sample has just over 40,000 clones; about 86% are singletons. This CDR3 has 13 amino acids. Between the trimmed V and J ends, which lost 1 base and 6 bases, there was a span of 10 bases. In germline, CDR1 is MNHEY, CDR2 SMNVEV (reference sequence). This receptor was obtained from a woman aged 55-70 years with acute or convalescent COVID-19. The chain links TRBV27 to TRBJ2-7; no reliable D call. Source material: peripheral blood. The CDR3 coding sequence is TGTGCCAGCAGTTTATATCCCCACTCCGAGCAGTACTTC. This codes for CASSLYPHSEQYF.